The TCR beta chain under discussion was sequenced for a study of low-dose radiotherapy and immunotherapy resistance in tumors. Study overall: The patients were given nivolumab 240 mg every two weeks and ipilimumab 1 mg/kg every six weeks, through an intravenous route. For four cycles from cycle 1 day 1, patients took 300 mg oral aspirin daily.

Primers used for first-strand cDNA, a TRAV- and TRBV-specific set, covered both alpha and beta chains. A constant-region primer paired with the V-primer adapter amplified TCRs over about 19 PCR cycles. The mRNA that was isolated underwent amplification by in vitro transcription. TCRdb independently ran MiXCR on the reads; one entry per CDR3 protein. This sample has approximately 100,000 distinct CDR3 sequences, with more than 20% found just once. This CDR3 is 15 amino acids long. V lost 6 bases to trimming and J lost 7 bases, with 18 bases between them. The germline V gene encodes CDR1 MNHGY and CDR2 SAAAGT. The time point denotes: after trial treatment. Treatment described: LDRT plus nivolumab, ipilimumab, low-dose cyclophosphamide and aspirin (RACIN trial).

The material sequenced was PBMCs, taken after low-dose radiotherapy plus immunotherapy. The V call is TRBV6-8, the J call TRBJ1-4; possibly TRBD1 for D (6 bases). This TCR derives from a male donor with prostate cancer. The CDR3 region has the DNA TGTGCCAGCAGCTCACTAGAGGGAGGGGGTGAAAAACTGTTTTTT. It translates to CASSSLEGGGEKLFF.